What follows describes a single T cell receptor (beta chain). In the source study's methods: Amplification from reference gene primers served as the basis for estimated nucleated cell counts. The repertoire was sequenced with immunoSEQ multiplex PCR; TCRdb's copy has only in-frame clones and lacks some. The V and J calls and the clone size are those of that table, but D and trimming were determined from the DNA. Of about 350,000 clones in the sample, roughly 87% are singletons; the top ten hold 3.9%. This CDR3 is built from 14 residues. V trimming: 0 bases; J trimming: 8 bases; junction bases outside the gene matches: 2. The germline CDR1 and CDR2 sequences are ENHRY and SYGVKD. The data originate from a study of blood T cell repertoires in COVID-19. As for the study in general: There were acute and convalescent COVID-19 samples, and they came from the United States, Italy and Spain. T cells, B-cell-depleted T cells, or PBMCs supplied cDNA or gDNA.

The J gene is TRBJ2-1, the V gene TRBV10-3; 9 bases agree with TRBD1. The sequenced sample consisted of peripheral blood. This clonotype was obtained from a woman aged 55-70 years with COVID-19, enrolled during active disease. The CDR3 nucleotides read TGTGCCATCAGTGAGTCAGGACAGGGGTATGAGCAGTTCTTC. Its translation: CAISESGQGYEQFF.